Each of the 19 T cell receptor beta chains below was sequenced from the same sample in a study of beta chain features in type 1 diabetes. Study conclusions and caveats: When Type 1 diabetes patients were examined, their TCRB CDR3s proved moderately but significantly shorter in all four CD4+ subsets.

No cognate antigen is known for these TCRs. The sequenced template was cDNA made from the entire isolated RNA. TCRdb keeps only in-frame clones here, not all; method: immunoSEQ multiplex PCR. The sample lists 310,000 or so clones; approximately 9.9% were seen once. Sequencing input: central memory CD4+ T cells from blood. The receptors here all came from a man aged 30 to 39 with type 1 diabetes.

This clone occurred a few times. This chain joins TRBV27 and TRBJ1-5; tentative D call: TRBD1 (6 bases). The germline CDR1 and CDR2 sequences are MNHEY and SMNVEV (reference sequence). The CDR3 has 14 residues. Trimming removed 3 bases from V and 6 bases from J, with 12 bases in between. DNA for the CDR3: TGTGCCAGCAGTTTTTCAGGGGAATTTCAGCCCCAGCATTTT. Protein: CASSFSGEFQPQHF.

This clone was counted at least ten times. The chain combines TRBV19 with TRBJ2-4; TRBD2 aligns across 7 bases. This CDR3 has 21 amino acids. J was trimmed by 0 bases and V by 7 bases; bases with no gene match: 24. From germline, CDR1 is LNHDA and CDR2 SQIVND (reference sequence). CDR3 sequence: CASTIREVGSQGLIAKNIQYF. In nucleotides, the CDR3 is TGTGCCAGTACCATTCGGGAGGTGGGCTCTCAGGGCCTTATAGCCAAAAACATTCAGTACTTC.

This chain uses TRBV28 with TRBJ2-3; 8 nucleotides match TRBD1. Germline trimming cut 6 bases from V and 4 bases from J; bases unmatched to any gene: 6. The CDR3 runs to 14 residues. Germline V CDR1 and CDR2: MDHEN, SYDVKM. The CDR3 loop is CASSLQGASDTQYF. CDR3 bases: TGTGCCAGCAGCCTTCAGGGGGCTTCAGATACGCAGTATTTT.

This clone was picked up a small number of times. This chain joins TRBV7-9 and TRBJ1-5; D remains unclear. Looked up from germline, CDR1 is SEHNR and CDR2 is FQNEAQ (reference sequence). The CDR3 runs 15 residues. The V and J ends lost 1 base and 4 bases respectively, with 11 bases between them. The CDR3 here is CASSLGSTLNQPQHF. CDR3 bases: TGTGCCAGCAGCTTAGGCAGCACACTTAATCAGCCCCAGCATTTT.

This chain connects TRBV11-2 to TRBJ1-1, with a weak D call TRBD1 (5 bases). The CDR3 consists of 13 residues. Germline lookup yields CDR1 SGHAT and CDR2 FQNNGV. Between the trimmed V and J ends, which lost 1 base and 7 bases, there was a span of 10 bases. This CDR3 is CASSLVEGFEAFF. In DNA form, the CDR3 reads TGTGCCAGCAGCTTAGTGGAGGGGTTTGAAGCTTTCTTT.

The J gene is TRBJ2-1, the V gene TRBV27; 12 nucleotides agree with TRBD2. V gave up 9 bases and J gave up 4 bases; unmatched junction bases: 10. This CDR3 is 16 amino acids long. Germline V CDR1 and CDR2: MNHEY, SMNVEV (reference sequence). The CDR3 region is CASAMTGTSGYNEQFF. In nucleotides, the CDR3 is TGTGCCAGTGCCATGACCGGGACTAGCGGGTACAATGAGCAGTTCTTC.

The chain joins TRBV5-6 to TRBJ1-5; 9 nucleotides align to TRBD1. V lost 0 bases to trimming and J lost 1 base; unmatched junction nucleotides: 5. This CDR3 is 17 amino acids long. The germline V gene has CDR1 SGHDT and CDR2 YYEEEE. The CDR3 loop is CASSLGTGVESNQPQHF. In nucleotides, the CDR3 is TGTGCCAGCAGCTTGGGGACAGGGGTTGAGAGCAATCAGCCCCAGCATTTT.

This clone was observed at least ten times. This chain uses TRBV21-1 with TRBJ2-5; TRBD1, the table's D call, lacks a check against the DNA. TRBV21-1 is classified as a pseudogene. The CDR3 loop spans 12 amino acids. CDR3: CASSKGQGQLDF. Here the CDR3 DNA reads TGTGCCAGCAGCAAAGGGCAGGGGCAATTGGACTTC.

This clone was counted a few times. The J gene is TRBJ2-3, the V gene TRBV20-1; D gene uncertain. V lost 5 bases and J lost 3, with 6 bases in between. CDR1 is DFQATT, CDR2 SNEGSKA, per germline (reference sequence). The CDR3 contains 11 residues. This CDR3 is CSASPTDTQYF. The CDR3 DNA sequence: TGCAGTGCTTCCCCGACAGATACGCAGTATTTT.

This chain joins TRBV6-5 and TRBJ2-1; no clear D. In germline, CDR1 is MNHEY, CDR2 SVGAGI. This CDR3 spans 11 amino acids. Deletions cut 5 bases from V and 7 bases from J, with 6 bases between. The CDR3 region is CASSRRNEQFF. The CDR3, as DNA: TGTGCCAGCAGTCGCCGGAATGAGCAGTTCTTC.

V and J are TRBV11-2 and TRBJ2-7; 9 bases match TRBD2. Trimming at V came to 1 base and at J to 6 bases, leaving 10 bases not matched to a gene. Germline V gene data show CDR1 as SGHAT and CDR2 as FQNNGV. The CDR3 spans 16 residues. CDR3 nucleotide sequence: TGTGCCAGCAGCTTAGTCCCTAGCGGGGCGGGGACCGAGCAGTACTTC. The encoded protein is CASSLVPSGAGTEQYF.

This clone came up a few times. V usage is TRBV29-1 and J usage is TRBJ2-2; D unclear. The germline V gene encodes CDR1 SQVTM and CDR2 ANQGSEA. The CDR3 has 12 residues. V lost 4 bases and J 4 bases, leaving 7 bases between the germline ends. For the CDR3, the DNA is TGCAGCGTTGCGGGCAGCACCGGGGAGCTGTTTTTT. Its protein product is CSVAGSTGELFF.

This clone has a count of ten or more. This sequence joins TRBV28 and TRBJ2-5, with a weak D call TRBD1 (5 bases). Trimming took 6 bases from V and 5 from J, leaving 13 bases between them. The CDR3 spans 13 residues. Germline V lookup: CDR1 MDHEN, CDR2 SYDVKM. CDR3 DNA sequence: TGTGCCAGCAGGGCTCAGGGTTCGGAGACCCAGTACTTC. Translating gives CASRAQGSETQYF.

This sequence joins TRBV18 and TRBJ1-1; a possible D gene is TRBD1 (6 bases). The CDR3 runs to 16 residues. V lost 5 bases and J lost 3, with 19 bases in between. Per the germline V gene, CDR1 is KGHSH and CDR2 is LQKENI. CDR3 bases: TGTGCCAGCTCAGAAAGCGGGGGGGGCGTGGACACTGAAGCTTTCTTT. This translates into CASSESGGGVDTEAFF.

V is TRBV28 and J is TRBJ2-1, with 8 bases aligning to TRBD2. The length of the CDR3 is 15 residues. The V gene end was trimmed by 6 bases and the J gene end by 2 bases; junction bases not matched to a gene: 6. Germline-derived CDR1 and CDR2 are MDHEN and SYDVKM. The CDR3 DNA reads as TGTGCCAGCAGCCGTAGCGGGGCAGCCTACAATGAGCAGTTCTTC. Its translation: CASSRSGAAYNEQFF.

Comment on this clone: A read error may be the cause here, since a much bigger clone is one base away. The rearrangement links TRBV28 to TRBJ1-4; a weak D match, TRBD1 (5 bases). V lost 5 bases, J lost 0 bases, and 7 bases lay in between. From germline, CDR1 is MDHEN and CDR2 SYDVKM. The CDR3 has 14 residues. The chain's CDR3 is CASSGTATNEKLFF. CDR3 nucleotides: TGTGCCAGCAGTGGGACGGCAACTAATGAAAAACTGTTTTTT. The complete variable domain, with remaining parts taken from reference TRBV28 and TRBJ1-4, reads DVKVTQSSRYLVKRTGEKVFLECVQDMDHENMFWYRQDPGLGLRLIYFSYDVKMKEKGDIPEGYSVSREKKERFSLILESASTNQTSMYLCASSGTATNEKLFFGSGTQLSVL.

The chain couples TRBV7-8 to TRBJ2-1; 8 positions agree with TRBD1. CDR3 size: 17 residues. Trimming took 2 bases from V and 10 from J; bases not matched to a gene: 16. Germline CDR1 SGHVS, CDR2 FQNEAQ. The CDR3: CASSLRKPGGAKGEQFF. DNA for the CDR3: TGTGCCAGCAGCTTACGCAAACCAGGGGGCGCGAAAGGCGAGCAGTTCTTC.

This clone was recorded a few times. In the same sample, other DNA sequences code for this CDR3. The rearrangement joins TRBV2 to TRBJ2-3, with D uncertain. V gave up 3 bases and J gave up 2 bases, with 12 bases separating them. Germline assignment: CDR1 SNHLY and CDR2 FYNNEI. The CDR3 is 15 amino acids. CDR3 coding DNA: TGTGCCAGCAGTGAGCTCAGGTTGGCCACAGATACGCAGTATTTT. Protein product: CASSELRLATDTQYF.

This clone was observed a few times. In DNA, the CDR3 is TGTGCCAGCAGCTTATTTCCGACAGGGGGCTACGAGCAGTACTTC. Amino acids: CASSLFPTGGYEQYF. This chain links TRBV11-2 with TRBJ2-7, with 9 bases lining up with TRBD1. Germline lookup yields CDR1 SGHAT and CDR2 FQNNGV. The CDR3 extends over 15 amino acids. V was clipped by 2 bases and J by 3 bases; unmatched bases: 5.